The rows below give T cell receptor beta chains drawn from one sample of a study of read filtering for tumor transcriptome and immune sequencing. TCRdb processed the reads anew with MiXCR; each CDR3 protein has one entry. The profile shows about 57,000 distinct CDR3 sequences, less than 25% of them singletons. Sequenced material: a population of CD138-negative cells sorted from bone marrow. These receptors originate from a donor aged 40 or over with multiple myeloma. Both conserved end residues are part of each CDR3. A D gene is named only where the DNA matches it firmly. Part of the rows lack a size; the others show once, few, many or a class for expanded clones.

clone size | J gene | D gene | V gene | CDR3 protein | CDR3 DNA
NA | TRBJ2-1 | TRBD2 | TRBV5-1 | CASRFLSGIDNEQFF | TGCGCCAGCAGGTTTCTCAGCGGGATAGACAATGAGCAGTTCTTC
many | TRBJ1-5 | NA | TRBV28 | CASSFTDFVNQPQHF | TGTGCCAGCAGTTTTACGGATTTCGTCAATCAGCCCCAGCATTTT
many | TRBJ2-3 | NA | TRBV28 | CAVTSLGDTQYF | TGTGCCGTAACTAGTCTCGGAGATACGCAGTATTTT
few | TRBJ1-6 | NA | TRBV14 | CASSQNFNSPLHF | TGTGCCAGCAGCCAGAACTTTAATTCACCCCTCCACTTT
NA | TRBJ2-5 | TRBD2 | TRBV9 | CASSPWASGGQETQYF | TGTGCCAGCAGCCCCTGGGCCTCGGGAGGTCAAGAGACCCAGTACTTC
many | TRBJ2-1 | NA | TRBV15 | CATSKTFSGLSYNEQFF | TGTGCCACCAGCAAGACCTTTAGCGGACTCTCCTACAATGAGCAGTTCTTC
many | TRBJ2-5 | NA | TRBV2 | CASSMQETQYF | TGTGCCAGCAGTATGCAAGAGACCCAGTACTTC
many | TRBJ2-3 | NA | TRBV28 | CASSSRAQGTDTQYF | TGTGCCAGCAGTTCCCGGGCCCAGGGTACGGATACGCAGTATTTT
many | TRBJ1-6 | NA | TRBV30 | CAWSVQGDSPLHF | TGTGCCTGGAGTGTCCAGGGCGATTCACCCCTCCACTTT
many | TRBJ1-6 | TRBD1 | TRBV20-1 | CSAPLDREVSPLHF | TGCAGTGCTCCTCTCGACAGGGAAGTTTCACCCCTCCACTTT
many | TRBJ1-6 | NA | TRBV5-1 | CASSLGIQVNSPLHF | TGCGCCAGCAGCTTGGGGATCCAGGTCAATTCACCCCTCCACTTT
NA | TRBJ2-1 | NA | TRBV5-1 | CASSLAATANNEQFF | TGCGCCAGCAGCTTGGCCGCGACGGCTAACAATGAGCAGTTCTTC
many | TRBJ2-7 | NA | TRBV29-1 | CSALRGNSYEQYF | TGCAGCGCACTCAGGGGAAACTCCTACGAGCAGTACTTC